This T cell receptor beta chain was retrieved from a study of cytomegalovirus exposure and HLA in healthy donors. Study details: Out of 180 million or so T cells, an earlier analysis found 117 million unique TCR beta sequences in total. General study findings and limits: A prior analysis recorded that most TCR beta V segments were productive about 87% or about 30% of the time.

CDR1 and CDR2 from the germline V gene are LNHDA and SQIVND (reference sequence). V trimming: 6 bases; J trimming: 7 bases; junction bases outside the gene matches: 12. There are 15 residues in the CDR3. As regards this clone: Its antigen remains unknown.

PCR amplification relied on 60 Vbeta primers (plus 13 Jbeta primers). The method was immunoSEQ multiplex PCR; TCRdb's version includes in-frame clones alone and lacks a portion of them. The table has about 100,000 clones, 65% to 85% seen once. Healthy individuals who donated bone marrow served as the donors. The TCR sequence derives from a man aged 18-30 years in good health and CMV-seronegative. The chain joins TRBV19 to TRBJ2-1; 7 positions agree with TRBD2. Input material: PBMCs. The CDR3 bases are TGTGCCAGTAGCAATCAGGTAGGGAGGGCGAATGAGCAGTTCTTC. It yields the protein CASSNQVGRANEQFF. The whole variable domain, filled in from reference TRBV19 and TRBJ2-1, reads DGGITQSPKYLFRKEGQNVTLSCEQNLNHDAMYWYRQDPGQGLRLIYYSQIVNDFQKGDIAEGYSVSREKKESFPLTVTSAQKNPTAFYLCASSNQVGRANEQFFGPGTRLTVL.